This T cell receptor (beta chain) came from a study of T cells after yellow fever vaccination. Per germline, CDR1 SQVTM and CDR2 ANQGSEA. Between the trimmed V and J ends, which lost 6 bases and 0 bases, there was a span of 11 bases. The CDR3 sequence is 14 residues long. TCRdb recomputed calls from the 5' RACE reads with MiXCR, one row per CDR3 protein. The sample lists some 260,000 distinct CDR3 sequences; roughly 4.8% were seen once. This clonotype was picked up many times. The receptor was derived from a man aged 18-30 years who received the YFV17D yellow fever vaccine. The rearrangement links TRBV29-1 to TRBJ2-2, with TRBD1 as a possible D gene (5 bases). The sequencing here drew on CD4+ T cells sorted from PBMCs, taken on the day of the yellow fever booster vaccination. The CDR3 region is CSVGWTTNTGELFF. CDR3 coding DNA: TGCAGCGTCGGCTGGACAACGAACACCGGGGAGCTGTTTTTT.